Listed here is a single T cell receptor beta chain. The target antigen is unknown. This entry belongs to a study of cytomegalovirus exposure and HLA in healthy donors. About the study: Around 87 million unique TCRs, all from HLA-typed donors, were included in an early release of the data. Study results and caveats: Later analysis suggested most CMV-associated TCR beta chains were HLA-restricted. Later on, a genetic analysis was performed. It linked a missense variant in DCLRE1C with V- and J-gene trimming of TCR beta. When a later analysis compared HLA-associated TCR beta chains with equally common others, the HLA-associated chains turned out to be more clonally expanded and to have lower generation probabilities.

PCR used 60 Vbeta primers and 13 Jbeta primers. Method: immunoSEQ multiplex PCR; TCRdb's copy keeps in-frame clones and lacks some. The sample consists of over 150,000 clones, around 68% of them appearing once. The ends were cut back, 5 bases at V and 4 bases at J, with 15 bases in the middle. Germline-derived CDR1 and CDR2 are SGHDT and YYEEEE. The CDR3 loop spans 15 amino acids. The genes are TRBV5-6 and TRBJ2-2; possibly TRBD2 for D (6 bases). The TCR originated in a man aged 50 to 60 in good health and CMV-seronegative. The sample was PBMCs. The CDR3 region is CASSLPGLTTGELFF. The CDR3, as DNA: TGTGCCAGCAGTCTACCGGGACTTACCACCGGGGAGCTGTTTTTT.